Presented here are 4 T cell receptor beta chains from one specimen sequenced in a study of shared clonotypes between healthy human individuals. Positively selected for CCR7, the CD45RO-negative cells used as naive CD8 cells excluded terminally differentiated effector memory CD45RA+ cells. This table comes from immunoSEQ multiplex PCR, and its TCRdb copy is limited to in-frame clones, with some not included. Of around 600,000 clones detected, roughly 98% appear once; the ten largest clones hold 0.3%. The sequenced sample consisted of naive CD8+ T cells sorted from blood. Receptors were obtained from a man aged 25 to 45 in good health.

This rearrangement joins TRBV30 to TRBJ2-3, with 9 bases fitting TRBD1. CDR3 size: 14 residues. Losses at the gene ends were 4 bases for V and 3 bases for J; bases not matched to a gene: 5. Per germline, CDR1 GTSNPN and CDR2 SVGIG (reference sequence). This chain's CDR3 is CAWIPGTGTDTQYF. In DNA, the CDR3 is TGTGCCTGGATTCCCGGGACAGGGACAGATACGCAGTATTTT.

The rearrangement links TRBV10-3 to TRBJ2-1, with 7 bases lining up with TRBD1. The CDR3 extends over 15 amino acids. V shed 0 bases and J 6 bases; nucleotides not matched to a gene: 5. Per the germline V gene, CDR1 is ENHRY and CDR2 is SYGVKD. CDR3 DNA sequence: TGTGCCATCAGTGAGTCCACAGGGGTTATCAATGAGCAGTTCTTC. This gives the protein CAISESTGVINEQFF.

The V gene is TRBV5-1, the J gene TRBJ2-5; a possible D gene is TRBD2 (6 bases). CDR1 is SGHRS, CDR2 YFSETQ, per germline. V lost 3 bases and J lost 5, with 17 bases in between. This CDR3 contains 15 residues. This CDR3 reads CASSWRDFEGETQYF. CDR3 DNA sequence: TGCGCCAGCAGCTGGCGGGATTTTGAGGGGGAGACCCAGTACTTC. The full variable domain, its missing parts supplied by reference TRBV5-1 and TRBJ2-5, is KAGVTQTPRYLIKTRGQQVTLSCSPISGHRSVSWYQQTPGQGLQFLFEYFSETQRNKGNFPGRFSGRQFSNSRSEMNVSTLELGDSALYLCASSWRDFEGETQYFGPGTRLLVL.

V usage is TRBV27 and J usage is TRBJ2-5; D gene ambiguous. The CDR3 has 14 amino acids. CDR1 MNHEY and CDR2 SMNVEV come from the germline V gene (reference sequence). Trimming stripped 5 bases from V and 5 bases from J, with 15 bases between. The DNA for the CDR3 is TGTGCCAGCAGTCTCTGGGGTCTTGAGGAGACCCAGTACTTC. Encoded protein: CASSLWGLEETQYF.